One T cell receptor beta chain is described in this entry. This record belongs to a study of Ad26.COV2.S vaccination and SARS-CoV-2 variants. Turning to the study itself: Intramuscularly, Ad26.COV2.S was given either once or twice, 56 days apart.

Method: immunoSEQ multiplex PCR; TCRdb's copy keeps in-frame clones and lacks some. Of over 400,000 clones listed, less than 95% are singletons. Specified treatment: approximately 18 received Ad26.COV2.S at low or high dose, single or two shots; roughly five received placebo; per-sample allocation not given. The investigators took samples on day 63 after the first vaccine or placebo injection. The CDR3 extends over 13 amino acids. The germline V gene has CDR1 MGHDK and CDR2 SYGVNS. V lost 7 bases, J lost 6 bases, and 16 bases lay in between. The rearrangement joins TRBV25-1 to TRBJ2-7; D is tentatively TRBD1 or TRBD2 (5 bases each). The starting material was peripheral blood, obtained in a trial of Ad26.COV2.S vaccine versus placebo. The sequence came from a person between 18 and 65 years old who received the Ad26.COV2.S COVID-19 vaccine or a placebo. CDR3 in amino acids: CASTGAPGAEQYF. DNA for the CDR3: TGTGCCAGCACCGGGGCCCCAGGCGCCGAGCAGTACTTC.